Listed here are 32 T cell receptor beta chains from one sample, sequenced in a study of blood T cell repertoires in COVID-19. Libraries were prepared by immunoSEQ multiplex PCR; TCRdb keeps only in-frame clonotypes and omits some of them. The table shows some 120,000 clones, with around 70% occurring only once. The sample taken for sequencing was peripheral blood. The receptors here all came from a man older than 75 with COVID-19, enrolled during active disease.

The CDR3 nucleotides are TGTGCCAGTTTCCCCCAACGACAGGTTTTCCACGAGCAGTACTTC. Translated: CASFPQRQVFHEQYF. The chain combines TRBV21-1 with TRBJ2-7; the table gives TRBD1 as D, unverified against the DNA. TRBV21-1 is a known pseudogene. The CDR3 totals 15 residues.

The chain couples TRBV28 to TRBJ2-5, with TRBD2 matching 7 bases. The CDR3 spans 16 residues. CDR1 and CDR2 from the germline V gene are MDHEN and SYDVKM. V was clipped by 0 bases and J by 2 bases; unmatched bases: 6. For the CDR3, the DNA is TGTGCCAGCAGTTTATGGCGGGAGCACTTACAAGAGACCCAGTACTTC. Its translation: CASSLWREHLQETQYF. Full variable domain (remainder filled in from reference TRBV28 and TRBJ2-5): DVKVTQSSRYLVKRTGEKVFLECVQDMDHENMFWYRQDPGLGLRLIYFSYDVKMKEKGDIPEGYSVSREKKERFSLILESASTNQTSMYLCASSLWREHLQETQYFGPGTRLLVL.

The V gene is TRBV3-1 (or the pseudogene TRBV3-2), the J gene TRBJ1-3; TRBD1 might be the D (6 bases). CDR1 and CDR2 (germline): LGHDT, YNNKEL (reference sequence). V was shortened by 5 bases and J by 1 base, with 12 bases between the two germline ends. The CDR3 length is 15 residues. The CDR3 DNA reads as TGTGCCAGCAGCACCACAGGGCGGTCTGGAAACACCATATATTTT. Translating it yields CASSTTGRSGNTIYF.

This rearrangement joins TRBV28 to TRBJ1-4; 9 bases align to TRBD1. CDR3 size: 15 residues. The V gene's germline CDR1 is MDHEN and CDR2 SYDVKM. V lost 5 bases, J lost 8 bases, and 9 bases stayed unmatched. As DNA, the CDR3 is TGTGCCAGCAGTACTCCGGGACAGGGACACGAAAAACTGTTTTTT. Translated: CASSTPGQGHEKLFF.

A single count supports this clone. The chain links TRBV19 to TRBJ2-5; D perhaps matches TRBD2 (5 bases). The germline V gene encodes CDR1 LNHDA and CDR2 SQIVND (reference sequence). Trimming removed 5 bases from V and 4 bases from J, with 14 bases in between. This CDR3 spans 14 amino acids. Written as DNA, the CDR3 is TGTGCCAGTAGTCCTACGGGGTTGGGAGAGACCCAGTACTTC. As protein: CASSPTGLGETQYF.

The V and J genes are TRBV7-9 and TRBJ1-2; TRBD1 agrees at 9 bases. The CDR3 spans 13 residues. J was trimmed by 4 bases and V by 8 bases; bases with no gene match: 5. CDR1 SEHNR and CDR2 FQNEAQ come from the germline V gene (reference sequence). The CDR3 sequence is CASGDRGGYGYTF. For the CDR3, the DNA is TGTGCCAGCGGAGACAGGGGGGGCTATGGCTACACCTTC.

V gene TRBV14 combines with J gene TRBJ1-5, with D unclear. CDR3 length equals 14 residues. Germline CDR1 SGHDN, CDR2 FVKESK. The V gene lost 1 base and the J gene lost 0 bases, with 4 bases spanning the gap. CDR3 sequence: CASSQGDSNQPQHF. CDR3 coding DNA: TGTGCCAGCAGCCAAGGAGATAGCAATCAGCCCCAGCATTTT.

This clone was counted a single time. A junction end diverges from the germline sequence, so it may reflect a read error. The CDR3 here is CASSLAGPGSTFYEQYF. The CDR3 nucleotides are TGTGCCAGCAGCCTAGCCGGTCCAGGTTCCACCTTCTACGAGCAGTACTTC. The rearrangement uses TRBV7-2 and TRBJ2-7, with a tentative D call TRBD2 (5 bases). The CDR3 runs to 17 residues. Germline V gene data show CDR1 as SGHTA and CDR2 as FQGNSA. The full variable domain, completed using reference TRBV7-2 and TRBJ2-7, is GAGVSQSPSNKVTEKGKDVELRCDPISGHTALYWYRQSLGQGLEFLIYFQGNSAPDKSGLPSDRFSAERTGGSVSTLTIQRTQQEDSAVYLCASSLAGPGSTFYEQYFGPGTRLTVT.

This clone was seen just once. The chain is built from TRBV28 and TRBJ1-4; D is uncertain. Germline V lookup: CDR1 MDHEN, CDR2 SYDVKM. The CDR3 runs 12 residues. V dropped 7 bases and J dropped 4 bases, with 7 bases sitting between them. For the CDR3, the DNA is TGTGCCAGCATGGCCAATAATGAAAAACTGTTTTTT. Translation: CASMANNEKLFF.

V and J are TRBV28 and TRBJ2-7; 11 bases are a match to TRBD2. CDR1 MDHEN and CDR2 SYDVKM come from the germline V gene. Trimming at V came to 8 bases and at J to 7 bases, leaving 7 bases not matched to a gene. CDR3 length: 13 residues. CDR3 amino acids: CASATSGRREQYF. DNA of the CDR3: TGTGCCAGCGCAACTAGCGGGAGACGTGAGCAGTACTTC.

The table lists this clone with a few counts. V usage is TRBV28 and J usage is TRBJ1-4; 9 bases are shared with TRBD1. The trim removed 2 bases at V and 7 bases at J, leaving 5 bases unmatched. There are 15 residues in the CDR3. Germline V gives CDR1 MDHEN, CDR2 SYDVKM. CDR3 in DNA: TGTGCCAGCAGTTTACACAGGGGGCTTGTTGAAAAACTGTTTTTT. Its protein product is CASSLHRGLVEKLFF.

V is TRBV28 and J is TRBJ2-1; 9 bases are a match to TRBD1. The CDR3 is made up of 13 amino acids. V gave up 9 bases and J gave up 5 bases; unmatched junction bases: 5. Per germline, CDR1 MDHEN and CDR2 SYDVKM. CDR3 in DNA: TGTGCCAGTTCGGACAGGGGTAACAATGAGCAGTTCTTC. Protein product: CASSDRGNNEQFF.

This clone was counted a few times. The chain combines TRBV5-8 with TRBJ2-1; 8 bases are a match to TRBD2. Germline assignment: CDR1 SGHTS and CDR2 YDEGEE. CDR3 length equals 16 residues. Losses at the gene ends were 4 bases for V and 6 bases for J; bases not matched to a gene: 12. The CDR3 coding sequence is TGTGCCAGCAGCCCCTGGACTAGCAGGACTTTCAATGAGCAGTTCTTC. Protein sequence: CASSPWTSRTFNEQFF.

The J gene is TRBJ2-1, the V gene TRBV20-1; 8 bases are shared with TRBD2. The CDR3 spans 16 residues. The germline gives CDR1 DFQATT, CDR2 SNEGSKA (reference sequence). Losses at the gene ends were 3 bases for V and 4 bases for J; bases not matched to a gene: 11. The DNA for the CDR3 is TGCAGTGCTAGTGTAGCGGGAAGTGGTGGGTACAATGAGCAGTTCTTC. This sequence encodes CSASVAGSGGYNEQFF.

This clone has just one count. The chain combines TRBV12-3 or TRBV12-4 with TRBJ2-7; perhaps TRBD2 as D (5 bases). V dropped 7 bases and J dropped 6 bases, with 16 bases sitting between them. The CDR3 is 13 amino acids. The CDR3 DNA follows: TGTGCCAGCACTAAGCACGGAGGCGGCGAGCAGTACTTC. Protein: CASTKHGGGEQYF.

CDR3 nucleotides: TGTGCCAGTAAATACCTCGCGCAGGGCTCCTACGAGCAGTACTTC. This encodes CASKYLAQGSYEQYF. The chain links TRBV19 to TRBJ2-7, with D maybe TRBD1 (5 bases). The CDR3 is made up of 15 amino acids. The germline V gene encodes CDR1 LNHDA and CDR2 SQIVND (reference sequence). Trimming stripped 7 bases from V and 0 bases from J, with 16 bases between.

J is TRBJ1-1 and V is TRBV6-5; D may be TRBD1 (5 bases). Germline values: CDR1 MNHEY, CDR2 SVGAGI. Trimming cost V 6 bases and J 3 bases, with 14 bases left between them. The CDR3 consists of 14 residues. CDR3 sequence reads: CASSPSGDHTEAFF. CDR3 bases: TGTGCCAGCAGCCCCAGCGGGGACCACACTGAAGCTTTCTTT.

This chain links TRBV30 with TRBJ1-6, with TRBD1 matching over 10 bases. This CDR3 has 14 amino acids. The V segment lost 8 bases and the J segment 14 bases; nucleotides outside the gene matches: 15. Germline-derived CDR1 and CDR2 are GTSNPN and SVGIG (reference sequence). The CDR3 protein is CAGLGWPGTGALHF. The CDR3 region has the DNA TGTGCCGGACTGGGATGGCCCGGGACAGGGGCCCTCCACTTT.

The chain has TRBV15 and TRBJ2-7, with D perhaps matching TRBD2 (5 bases). CDR3 length equals 12 residues. V was pared by 3 bases and J by 6 bases, with 9 bases between. Per germline, CDR1 LNHNV and CDR2 YYDKDF (reference sequence). This CDR3 is CATSSSGSEQYF. CDR3 in DNA: TGTGCCACCAGCAGTTCGGGGTCCGAGCAGTACTTC.

The chain has TRBV28 and TRBJ1-4, with TRBD1 matching over 7 bases. The CDR3 is 14 amino acids. From germline, CDR1 is MDHEN and CDR2 SYDVKM. With 5 bases clipped from V and 5 bases from J, the junction kept 5 bases outside the gene matches. This chain's CDR3 is CASSTGTENEKLFF. The CDR3 DNA follows: TGTGCCAGCAGTACCGGGACAGAGAATGAAAAACTGTTTTTT.

The rearrangement links TRBV10-2 to TRBJ2-7; possible D gene TRBD1, 5 bases. The CDR3 is made up of 12 amino acids. The germline V gene encodes CDR1 WSHSY and CDR2 SAAADI. V lost 8 bases, J lost 4 bases, and 12 bases lay in between. Here the CDR3 DNA reads TGCGCCAGCGGCCAGGACAAGTACGAGCAGTACTTC. Protein: CASGQDKYEQYF.

This chain links TRBV27 with TRBJ2-3, with 7 bases matching TRBD2. V lost 5 bases and J lost 4; bases outside the gene matches: 3. This CDR3 region has 13 residues. From germline, CDR1 is MNHEY and CDR2 SMNVEV (reference sequence). DNA for the CDR3: TGTGCCAGCAGTCTTCGGGGGGCAGATACGCAGTATTTT. Translated, it gives CASSLRGADTQYF.

V and J are TRBV29-1 and TRBJ2-1; 10 bases match TRBD2. With 0 bases clipped from V and 3 bases from J, the junction kept 5 bases outside the gene matches. CDR3 length equals 16 residues. Germline V gene data show CDR1 as SQVTM and CDR2 as ANQGSEA. CDR3: CSVEDIRTSGYNEQFF. Here the CDR3 DNA reads TGCAGCGTTGAAGACATAAGGACTAGCGGCTACAATGAGCAGTTCTTC.

The chain has TRBV5-1 and TRBJ2-2; D perhaps matches TRBD2 (5 bases). Germline V gives CDR1 SGHRS, CDR2 YFSETQ. V was clipped by 0 bases and J by 1 base, with 13 bases between them. This CDR3 has 17 amino acids. CDR3 nucleotide sequence: TGCGCCAGCAGCTTGGCCGAGCGGACCTTGAACACCGGGGAGCTGTTTTTT. This codes for CASSLAERTLNTGELFF.

The rearrangement joins TRBV4-3 to TRBJ2-1; 9 bases match TRBD2. Germline V gene data show CDR1 as LGHNA and CDR2 as YSLEER. This CDR3 region has 18 residues. Trimming removed 0 bases from V and 6 bases from J; junction bases left unmatched: 12. The CDR3, as DNA: TGCGCCAGCAGCCAAGAAATTATCCTAGCGGGAAGGGGCAATGAGCAGTTCTTC. Residues: CASSQEIILAGRGNEQFF.

The chain uses TRBV28 and TRBJ1-2; 9 bases fit TRBD1. Germline V gives CDR1 MDHEN, CDR2 SYDVKM. The trim removed 0 bases at V and 6 bases at J, leaving 5 bases unmatched. CDR3 length: 15 amino acids. The DNA for the CDR3 is TGTGCCAGCAGTTTATGGGGTGACAGGGGGGATGGCTACACCTTC. Translating gives CASSLWGDRGDGYTF.

A few counts support this clone. The rearrangement links TRBV5-4 to TRBJ2-5; D might be TRBD1 (6 bases). The CDR3 is 14 amino acids. The V gene lost 2 bases and the J gene lost 2 bases, with 10 bases spanning the gap. CDR1 SGHNT and CDR2 YYREEE come from the germline V gene (reference sequence). CDR3 protein: CASSFRTEQETQYF. Written as DNA, the CDR3 is TGTGCCAGCAGCTTTAGGACAGAACAAGAGACCCAGTACTTC.

This clone was picked up one time. CDR3 in DNA: TGCGCCAGCAGCCAACAACTAGCAGATACGCAGTATTTT. Its protein is CASSQQLADTQYF. The chain uses TRBV4-1 and TRBJ2-3, with a possible D match to TRBD2 (5 bases). V lost 2 bases and J lost 4, with 7 bases in between. Germline lookup yields CDR1 MGHRA and CDR2 YSYEKL. The CDR3 has 13 residues.

This clone was observed a few times. The J gene is TRBJ2-3, the V gene TRBV15, with TRBD2 matching over 11 bases. After removal of 4 bases from V and 4 bases from J, the junction contained 13 bases not matched to a gene. CDR3 length: 18 residues. Germline CDR1 reads LNHNV; CDR2 reads YYDKDF (reference sequence). The CDR3 DNA is TGTGCCACCAGCATTTGGTGGGGAGCTAGCGGGAGGTCAGATACGCAGTATTTT. This sequence encodes CATSIWWGASGRSDTQYF.

The V gene is TRBV27, the J gene TRBJ2-1; TRBD2 aligns across 12 bases. CDR1 is MNHEY and CDR2 is SMNVEV in the germline V gene (reference sequence). CDR3 length: 19 residues. V lost 6 bases to trimming and J lost 0 bases; unmatched junction nucleotides: 12. In DNA form, the CDR3 reads TGTGCCAGCAGCACAGCAGGGACTAGCGGGCGTAGCTCCTACAATGAGCAGTTCTTC. Its translation: CASSTAGTSGRSSYNEQFF.

V gene TRBV7-3 combines with J gene TRBJ2-2; D is unresolved. Germline V gene sequence: CDR1 SGHTA, CDR2 FQGTGA. Trimming cost V 2 bases and J 2 bases, with 6 bases left between them. The CDR3 runs to 14 residues. This CDR3 is CASSLGRNTGELFF. CDR3 in DNA: TGTGCCAGCAGCTTAGGGCGAAACACCGGGGAGCTGTTTTTT. Combining the CDR3 with reference TRBV7-3 and TRBJ2-2 gives the whole variable domain GAGVSQTPSNKVTEKGKYVELRCDPISGHTALYWYRQSLGQGPEFLIYFQGTGAADDSGLPNDRFFAVRPEGSVSTLKIQRTERGDSAVYLCASSLGRNTGELFFGEGSRLTVL.

The V call is TRBV28, the J call TRBJ1-1, with D possibly being TRBD1 (5 bases). The germline V gene encodes CDR1 MDHEN and CDR2 SYDVKM. V lost 6 bases, J lost 7 bases, and 12 bases lay in between. The CDR3 has 12 amino acids. Here the CDR3 DNA reads TGTGCCAGCAGCCCTCAGGGACTTGAAGCTTTCTTT. Translating gives CASSPQGLEAFF. Using reference TRBV28 and TRBJ1-1 for the parts outside the CDR3, the full variable domain is DVKVTQSSRYLVKRTGEKVFLECVQDMDHENMFWYRQDPGLGLRLIYFSYDVKMKEKGDIPEGYSVSREKKERFSLILESASTNQTSMYLCASSPQGLEAFFGQGTRLTVV.